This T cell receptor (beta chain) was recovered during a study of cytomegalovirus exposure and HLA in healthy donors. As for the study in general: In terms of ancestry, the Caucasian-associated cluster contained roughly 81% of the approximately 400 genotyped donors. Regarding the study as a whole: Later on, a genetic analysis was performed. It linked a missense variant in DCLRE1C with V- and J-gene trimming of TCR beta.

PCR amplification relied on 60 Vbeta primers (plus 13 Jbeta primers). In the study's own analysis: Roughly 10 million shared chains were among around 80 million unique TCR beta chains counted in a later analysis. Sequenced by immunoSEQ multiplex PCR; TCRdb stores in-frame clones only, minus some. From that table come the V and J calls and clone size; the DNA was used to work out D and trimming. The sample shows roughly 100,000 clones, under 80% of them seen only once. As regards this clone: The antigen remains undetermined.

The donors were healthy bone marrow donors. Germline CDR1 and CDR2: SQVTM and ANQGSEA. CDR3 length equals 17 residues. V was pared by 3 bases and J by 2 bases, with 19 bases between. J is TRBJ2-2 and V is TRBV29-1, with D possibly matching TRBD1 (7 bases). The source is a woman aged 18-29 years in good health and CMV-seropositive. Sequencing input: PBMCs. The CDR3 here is CSVDLGSTGTNTGELFF. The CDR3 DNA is TGCAGCGTTGATTTGGGCTCGACAGGGACTAACACCGGGGAGCTGTTTTTT.